The 25 T cell receptor beta chains reported below all come from one sample, sequenced in a study of T-cell reconstitution after alpha-beta-depleted transplantation in children. Unique molecular identifiers were built into the TCRbeta library. Via MiXCR, TCRdb re-called the PCR reads, giving one row per CDR3 protein. Of about 500,000 distinct CDR3 sequences listed, 32% are singletons. This material consisted of PBMCs from the stem cell graft donor, taken from the stem cell graft. The receptors come from a human donor who donated a stem cell graft to a child with aplastic anemia.

A few counts support this clonotype. J is TRBJ1-5 and V is TRBV7-9; 9 bases fit TRBD1. Germline-derived CDR1 and CDR2 are SEHNR and FQNEAQ (reference sequence). V gave up 5 bases and J gave up 7 bases; unmatched junction bases: 15. The CDR3 sequence is 17 residues long. The CDR3 coding sequence is TGTGCCAGCAGCCCCGGGACAGGGAGTCTTACTGGACAGCCCCAGCATTTT. Protein sequence: CASSPGTGSLTGQPQHF.

The rearrangement joins TRBV7-3 to TRBJ2-1, with 7 bases lining up with TRBD2. Germline CDR1 is SGHTA and CDR2 is FQGTGA. The CDR3 loop spans 17 amino acids. The junction had 11 bases not matched to a gene; V was cut back by 0 bases and J by 6 bases. The DNA for the CDR3 is TGTGCCAGCAGCTTAACGGTCAGCGGGGTAACCATCAATGAGCAGTTCTTC. Translating gives CASSLTVSGVTINEQFF.

This clonotype was found a few times. The rearrangement uses TRBV20-1 and TRBJ2-7, with D perhaps matching TRBD2 (5 bases). The germline gives CDR1 DFQATT, CDR2 SNEGSKA (reference sequence). Trimming cost V 2 bases and J 4 bases, with 12 bases left between them. This CDR3 is built from 13 residues. CDR3 nucleotides: TGCAGTGCTAGAACCCTGGAGGTATACGAGCAGTACTTC. This gives the protein CSARTLEVYEQYF.

This clonotype was picked up a small number of times. The CDR3 reads CASSSLRGRAEDEQFF. For the CDR3, the DNA is TGCGCCAGCAGCTCTCTACGGGGGAGGGCTGAAGATGAGCAGTTCTTC. The V gene is TRBV5-1, the J gene TRBJ2-1, with TRBD2 matching over 7 bases. From germline, CDR1 is SGHRS and CDR2 YFSETQ. The V gene end was trimmed by 3 bases and the J gene end by 8 bases; junction bases not matched to a gene: 14. The CDR3 runs to 16 residues.

This rearrangement joins TRBV7-9 to TRBJ2-1, with D perhaps matching TRBD1 or TRBD2 (5 bases each). This CDR3 region has 15 residues. Trimming shortened V by 8 bases and J by 1 base, and 15 bases separated the two germline ends. Germline V gene data show CDR1 as SEHNR and CDR2 as FQNEAQ (reference sequence). The DNA for the CDR3 is TGTGCCAGCGAGGGGCCGGCTCTTTCCTACAATGAGCAGTTCTTC. The encoded protein is CASEGPALSYNEQFF.

This clonotype occurred a few times. The chain joins TRBV10-3 to TRBJ2-7; 8 bases match TRBD1. Germline V gives CDR1 ENHRY, CDR2 SYGVKD. The V segment lost 4 bases and the J segment 7 bases; nucleotides outside the gene matches: 9. This CDR3 has 14 amino acids. The CDR3 DNA reads TGTGCCATCAGTGCGCATGCAGGGGGCGAGGAGCAGTACTTC. It is translated as CAISAHAGGEEQYF.

The CDR3: CSARGGLALYNEQFF. The CDR3 coding sequence is TGCAGTGCTAGAGGGGGACTAGCGCTGTACAATGAGCAGTTCTTC. The rearrangement uses TRBV20-1 and TRBJ2-1, with 10 positions matching TRBD2. The CDR3 is made up of 15 amino acids. The germline CDR1 and CDR2 sequences are DFQATT and SNEGSKA (reference sequence). After removal of 1 base from V and 4 bases from J, the junction contained 4 bases not matched to a gene.

The chain has TRBV27 and TRBJ1-6; no firm D call. The length of the CDR3 is 13 residues. V lost 7 bases and J lost 7, with 11 bases in between. Looked up from germline, CDR1 is MNHEY and CDR2 is SMNVEV (reference sequence). Written as DNA, the CDR3 is TGTGCCAGCAAAGAGTTCCTCAATTCACCCCTCCACTTT. This sequence encodes CASKEFLNSPLHF.

This chain connects TRBV10-3 to TRBJ1-5; 9 bases are a match to TRBD1. The CDR3 covers 14 residues. V was pared by 5 bases and J by 6 bases, with 5 bases of the junction left unmatched. Germline lookup yields CDR1 ENHRY and CDR2 SYGVKD. Here the CDR3 reads CAISPGQGTQPQHF. CDR3 bases: TGTGCCATCAGTCCGGGACAGGGAACTCAGCCCCAGCATTTT.

The chain carries TRBV2 and TRBJ2-1; TRBD1 or TRBD2 may be the D gene (5 bases each). V shed 2 bases and J shed 4 bases, with 12 bases lying between them. This CDR3 is built from 15 residues. Germline values: CDR1 SNHLY, CDR2 FYNNEI. The CDR3: CASSEREGRYNEQFF. The CDR3 nucleotides are TGTGCCAGCAGTGAAAGAGAGGGGCGGTACAATGAGCAGTTCTTC.

The chain joins TRBV6-6 to TRBJ2-2; 11 bases are a match to TRBD2. Germline CDR1 reads MNHNY; CDR2 reads SVGAGI (reference sequence). V gave up 7 bases and J gave up 5 bases; unmatched junction bases: 9. The CDR3 runs to 16 residues. The CDR3 nucleotides are TGTGCCAGCACCCTATTAGCGGGAGGGCAAACCGGGGAGCTGTTTTTT. Protein sequence: CASTLLAGGQTGELFF.

This clonotype was counted between two and nine times. The chain uses TRBV29-1 and TRBJ2-5, with no clear D. The germline V gene encodes CDR1 SQVTM and CDR2 ANQGSEA. The V end lost 7 bases, the J end lost 5 bases, and 8 bases lay between the germline ends. CDR3 length equals 10 residues. The CDR3 loop reads CSGYAETQYF. The CDR3 DNA follows: TGCAGCGGGTACGCGGAGACCCAGTACTTC.

This clonotype was found once. The chain couples TRBV9 to TRBJ2-1; 7 bases match TRBD2. Germline values: CDR1 SGDLS, CDR2 YYNGEE. The CDR3 runs to 14 residues. V lost 2 bases to trimming and J lost 6 bases; unmatched junction nucleotides: 5. CDR3 region: CASSVETSLNEQFF. CDR3 nucleotide sequence: TGTGCCAGCAGCGTTGAGACTAGCCTCAATGAGCAGTTCTTC.

This clonotype was counted once. This rearrangement joins TRBV5-4 to TRBJ2-7; no reliable D call. This CDR3 contains 14 residues. Germline V gives CDR1 SGHNT, CDR2 YYREEE (reference sequence). V lost 1 base and J 0 bases, leaving 8 bases between the germline ends. The CDR3: CASSLYGSSYEQYF. CDR3 coding DNA: TGTGCCAGCAGCTTGTATGGCAGCTCCTACGAGCAGTACTTC.

This chain uses TRBV25-1 with TRBJ1-2; unclear D gene. V shed 6 bases and J shed 8 bases, with 19 bases lying between them. Per the germline V gene, CDR1 is MGHDK and CDR2 is SYGVNS. CDR3 length: 14 amino acids. CDR3: CASRHPLEVGGYTF. The CDR3 DNA reads as TGTGCCAGCAGACACCCCTTAGAAGTTGGCGGCTACACCTTC.

This clonotype has just a few counts. J is TRBJ2-7 and V is TRBV4-3; D may be TRBD1 (6 bases). The V gene's germline CDR1 is LGHNA and CDR2 YSLEER. Trimming shortened V by 3 bases and J by 2 bases, and 14 bases separated the two germline ends. The length of the CDR3 is 15 residues. As DNA, the CDR3 is TGCGCCAGCAGCCACGTACAGGGTGGAACCTACGAGCAGTACTTC. Its protein is CASSHVQGGTYEQYF.

The rearrangement links TRBV5-1 to TRBJ1-4, with 8 nucleotides matching TRBD1. The CDR3 runs 16 residues. Trimming cost V 1 base and J 10 bases; bases outside gene matches: 12. CDR1 is SGHRS and CDR2 is YFSETQ in the germline V gene. CDR3 DNA: TGCGCCAGCAGCTTGAGGACAGGGCAGGGAGGGGGAAAACTGTTTTTT. Translation: CASSLRTGQGGGKLFF.

Concerning this clonotype: One junction end disagrees with the germline gene, perhaps due to a read error. The V call is TRBV20-1, the J call TRBJ1-5, with unresolved D. CDR3 length: 13 amino acids. Looked up from germline, CDR1 is DFQATT and CDR2 is SNEGSKA (reference sequence). The CDR3 loop reads CSTRDYSNQPQHF. The CDR3 nucleotides are TGCAGTACTAGAGATTACAGCAATCAGCCCCAGCATTTT.

The rearrangement joins TRBV10-3 to TRBJ1-5; 9 nucleotides align to TRBD1. The CDR3 length is 13 residues. Trimming took 4 bases from V and 10 from J; bases not matched to a gene: 5. CDR1 ENHRY and CDR2 SYGVKD come from the germline V gene. Written as DNA, the CDR3 is TGTGCCATCAGTGGGGGACAGGGAGAACCCCAGCATTTT. It codes for CAISGGQGEPQHF.

This clonotype was observed a few times. The chain uses TRBV6-6 and TRBJ1-1; D uncertain. Germline assignment: CDR1 MNHNY and CDR2 SVGAGI (reference sequence). Trimming cost V 2 bases and J 0 bases, with 4 bases left between them. The CDR3 sequence is 13 residues long. The CDR3 here is CASSYVVNTEAFF. The CDR3 bases are TGTGCCAGCAGTTACGTGGTGAACACTGAAGCTTTCTTT.

This clonotype has just a few counts. This rearrangement joins TRBV10-3 to TRBJ2-1; TRBD1 or TRBD2 may be the D gene (5 bases each). The CDR3 is 14 residues long. CDR1 and CDR2 from the germline V gene are ENHRY and SYGVKD. With 8 bases removed from V and 6 bases from J, the gap between germline ends came to 17 bases. CDR3 in DNA: TGTGCCATCTGGGAGTCAGGGCTCACCAATGAGCAGTTCTTC. Residues: CAIWESGLTNEQFF.

The V gene is TRBV21-1, the J gene TRBJ2-5; the table names TRBD1, a call not compared with the DNA. TRBV21-1 is a pseudogene locus. The CDR3 contains 16 residues. CDR3 amino acids: CASPRPERGIEETQYF. In nucleotides, the CDR3 is TGTGCCAGCCCCAGACCGGAGAGGGGGATTGAAGAGACCCAGTACTTC.

J is TRBJ2-7 and V is TRBV4-3, with D tentatively TRBD1 (6 bases). CDR3 length equals 15 residues. CDR1 and CDR2 from the germline V gene are LGHNA and YSLEER. Trimming took off 0 bases at V and 9 bases at J, with 18 bases between the two ends. CDR3 protein: CASSQDDRRVRGQYV. DNA of the CDR3: TGCGCCAGCAGCCAAGATGACCGACGGGTCAGGGGGCAGTACGTC.

The CDR3 here is CASSLQTPRETQYF. The CDR3 DNA is TGCGCCAGCAGCTTGCAAACCCCGCGGGAGACCCAGTACTTC. V gene TRBV5-1 combines with J gene TRBJ2-5; D is unresolved. This CDR3 comprises 14 residues. Germline CDR1 SGHRS, CDR2 YFSETQ. Trimming shortened V by 1 base and J by 5 bases, and 12 bases separated the two germline ends. Based on the CDR3 plus reference TRBV5-1 and TRBJ2-5, the full variable domain is KAGVTQTPRYLIKTRGQQVTLSCSPISGHRSVSWYQQTPGQGLQFLFEYFSETQRNKGNFPGRFSGRQFSNSRSEMNVSTLELGDSALYLCASSLQTPRETQYFGPGTRLLVL.

The CDR3 DNA reads TGTGCCAGCTCACCACGAGGACAGTTGGGGCAGTACTTC. Its protein is CASSPRGQLGQYF. The chain recombines TRBV18 with TRBJ2-7; D is possibly TRBD1 (6 bases). V was clipped by 1 base and J by 9 bases, with 13 bases between them. Looked up from germline, CDR1 is KGHSH and CDR2 is LQKENI. This CDR3 comprises 13 residues.